This T cell receptor beta chain came from a study of control samples from healthy donors and cancer patients. Clones were read by immunoSEQ multiplex PCR, and TCRdb kept only the in-frame ones, dropping some. The sample includes fewer than 500,000 clones, roughly 90% of them seen just once. Trimming pared 6 bases from V and 0 bases from J, leaving 8 bases between. The germline V gene has CDR1 MNHEY and CDR2 SVGAGI. The CDR3 is 13 amino acids. The TCR comes from a man in his forties or fifties with head and neck cancer. Sequencing input: PBMCs. V gene TRBV6-5 combines with J gene TRBJ1-1; no firm D call. The CDR3: CASSETVNTEAFF. In DNA, the CDR3 is TGTGCCAGCAGCGAGACGGTGAACACTGAAGCTTTCTTT.